This T cell receptor beta chain was captured in a study of blood T cell repertoires in COVID-19. Across the whole study: Spain, Italy and the United States supplied samples that represented acute and convalescent COVID-19. Sample material is recorded as cDNA or gDNA derived from T cells, B-cell-depleted T cells, or PBMCs.

The CDR3 spans 15 residues. Germline V lookup: CDR1 SGHRS, CDR2 YFSETQ. J lost 4 bases, V lost 4 bases, and 9 bases had no gene match. In the original analysis: Reference gene primer amplification gave nucleated cell count estimates. Using immunoSEQ multiplex PCR, the repertoire was profiled, and TCRdb retains in-frame clones only, with some absent. For V, J and clone size, that table is used; D and trimming come from the DNA. The sample lists 30,000 to 50,000 clones; approximately 91% were seen once. The TCR comes from a woman aged 25 to 45 in a cohort sampled during active COVID-19. The sequencing sample was made of peripheral blood. This chain uses TRBV5-1 with TRBJ2-5; TRBD2 matches at 8 bases. CDR3 DNA sequence: TGCGCCAGCAGCATTCCGGGACTAGGGGGAGAGACCCAGTACTTC. It encodes CASSIPGLGGETQYF. The full variable domain, completed using reference TRBV5-1 and TRBJ2-5, is KAGVTQTPRYLIKTRGQQVTLSCSPISGHRSVSWYQQTPGQGLQFLFEYFSETQRNKGNFPGRFSGRQFSNSRSEMNVSTLELGDSALYLCASSIPGLGGETQYFGPGTRLLVL.